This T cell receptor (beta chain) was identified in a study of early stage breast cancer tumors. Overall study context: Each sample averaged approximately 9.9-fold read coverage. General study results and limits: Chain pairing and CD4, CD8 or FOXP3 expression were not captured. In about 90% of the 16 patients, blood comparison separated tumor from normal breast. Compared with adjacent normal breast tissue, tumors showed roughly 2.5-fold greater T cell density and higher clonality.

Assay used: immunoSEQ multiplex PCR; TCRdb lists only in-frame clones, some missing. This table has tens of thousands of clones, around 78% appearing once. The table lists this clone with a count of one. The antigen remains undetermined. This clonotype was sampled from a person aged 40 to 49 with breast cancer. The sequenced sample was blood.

CDR3 bases: TGTGCCAGCAGCACCGGACAGGGCTTCAATCAGCCCCAGCATTTT. It specifies CASSTGQGFNQPQHF. The chain employs TRBV7-9 and TRBJ1-5; 8 bases are a match to TRBD1. After removal of 5 bases from V and 3 bases from J, the junction contained 6 bases not matched to a gene. CDR1 and CDR2 from the germline V gene are SEHNR and FQNEAQ (reference sequence). CDR3 size: 15 residues.